The clone carrying this TCR beta chain appeared many times. As yet, its antigen is unknown. Based on clinical symptoms, serum thyroxine and TRAb, thyroid ultrasound and orbital computed tomography, diagnoses were reached. The PBMCs were taken from about 10 ml of fresh peripheral blood. Amplification of TCR beta CDR3 regions was performed using RNA transcripts as template. The HTBI primer set was used in a first-round RT-PCR of the TCR CDR3. MiXCR, run by TCRdb on the multiplex PCR reads, gives a single entry per CDR3 protein. The data show some 620,000 distinct CDR3 sequences, about 16% seen once. These data belong to a study of T cells in Graves' hyperthyroidism and ophthalmopathy. Study-wide results and limits: Ophthalmopathy and stable hyperthyroidism were separated by a 13 V-J model.

The CDR3 sequence is 14 residues long. Trimming stripped 6 bases from V and 2 bases from J, with 12 bases between. Looked up from germline, CDR1 is SNHLY and CDR2 is FYNNEI. The clonotype comes from a woman aged 30 to 39 with Graves' hyperthyroidism. The chain couples TRBV2 to TRBJ2-3, with a tentative D call TRBD1 (6 bases). The sequenced sample consisted of blood. CDR3: CASRVQGPTDTQYF. The CDR3 DNA sequence: TGTGCCAGCAGAGTACAGGGACCCACAGATACGCAGTATTTT.